What follows are 3 T cell receptor beta chains derived from one specimen sequenced in a study of shared clonotypes between healthy human individuals. The assay was immunoSEQ multiplex PCR, and TCRdb's table has in-frame clones only and misses some. The sample comprises 760,000 or so clones, around 96% of which are singletons, and less than 0.3% rests with the top ten. Only CD45RO-negative cells positively selected for CCR7 counted as naive CD8 cells, so terminally differentiated effector memory CD45RA+ cells were excluded. Sequencing input: naive CD8+ T cells sorted from blood. These receptors all stem from a man younger than 40 in good health.

This chain links TRBV23-1 with TRBJ1-1; 11 bases align to TRBD1. TRBV23-1 is sorted into the ORF group, with uncertain function. The CDR3 is 17 amino acids. Germline trimming cut 4 bases from V and 3 bases from J; bases unmatched to any gene: 10. The CDR3 DNA is TGCGCCAGCAGTCCTAGCCGGACAGGGGGCGGGGACACTGAAGCTTTCTTT. Encoded protein: CASSPSRTGGGDTEAFF.

About this clone: Different DNA sequences within this sample yield the same CDR3. The chain combines TRBV9 with TRBJ2-3, with TRBD2 identical over 10 bases. This CDR3 has 16 amino acids. Per germline, CDR1 SGDLS and CDR2 YYNGEE. The J segment lost 3 bases and the V segment lost 0 bases, leaving 4 bases of the junction unmatched. The CDR3 is CASSVGLAGGTDTQYF. CDR3 sequence (DNA): TGTGCCAGCAGCGTAGGGTTAGCGGGAGGAACAGATACGCAGTATTTT.

This chain joins TRBV27 and TRBJ2-5; no reliable D call. The V gene's germline CDR1 is MNHEY and CDR2 SMNVEV (reference sequence). With 3 bases removed from V and 0 bases from J, the gap between germline ends came to 11 bases. This CDR3 has 15 amino acids. The CDR3 protein is CASSLNTGYQETQYF. In DNA, the CDR3 is TGTGCCAGCAGTTTGAACACCGGGTACCAAGAGACCCAGTACTTC.